The 14 T cell receptor beta chains reported below all come from one sample, sequenced in a study of blood T cell repertoires in COVID-19. The assay was immunoSEQ multiplex PCR, and TCRdb's table has in-frame clones only and misses some. The data show approximately 240,000 clones, about 83% seen once. The source material was peripheral blood. The receptors derive from a woman aged 25 to 39 with COVID-19, enrolled during active disease.

CDR3 coding DNA: TGTGCCACCAGTGACCCTGCTAGTACACATGAGCAGTTCTTC. This sequence encodes CATSDPASTHEQFF. The chain carries TRBV24-1 and TRBJ2-1; D not certain. Germline V gene lookup returns CDR1 KGHDR and CDR2 SFDVKD. The ends were cut back, 4 bases at V and 8 bases at J, with 14 bases in the middle. There are 14 residues in the CDR3.

The chain recombines TRBV11-2 with TRBJ1-3; no definite D call. Looked up from germline, CDR1 is SGHAT and CDR2 is FQNNGV. The CDR3 covers 17 residues. V lost 0 bases, J lost 4 bases, and 16 bases lay in between. The chain's CDR3 is CASSLDALTLMGNTIYF. The DNA for the CDR3 is TGTGCCAGCAGCTTAGATGCCCTGACATTGATGGGAAACACCATATATTTT.

The rearrangement uses TRBV7-2 and TRBJ2-2, with a possible D match to TRBD2 (7 bases). Trimming removed 2 bases at V and 7 bases at J, with 14 bases between. CDR1 is SGHTA and CDR2 is FQGNSA in the germline V gene. This CDR3 region has 15 residues. The CDR3 region is CASSLWEGEGGELFF. In DNA form, the CDR3 reads TGTGCCAGCAGCTTATGGGAGGGGGAAGGCGGGGAGCTGTTTTTT.

CDR3 amino acids: CASSIDTSRVETQYF. DNA of the CDR3: TGTGCCAGTAGTATAGACACCTCGAGGGTTGAGACCCAGTACTTC. The rearrangement links TRBV19 to TRBJ2-5; a possible D gene is TRBD2 (5 bases). Trimming shortened V by 0 bases and J by 5 bases, and 13 bases separated the two germline ends. Germline V CDR1 and CDR2: LNHDA, SQIVND (reference sequence). The CDR3 is 15 residues long.

This clone occurred a few times. The rearrangement joins TRBV5-5 to TRBJ1-5, with TRBD1 matching over 7 bases. V lost 3 bases to trimming and J lost 2 bases; unmatched junction nucleotides: 11. Germline V gives CDR1 SGHKS, CDR2 YYEKEE (reference sequence). This CDR3 region has 17 residues. Written as DNA, the CDR3 is TGTGCCAGCAGCTCCGCGACAGGGACGAGGGGCAATCAGCCCCAGCATTTT. This gives the protein CASSSATGTRGNQPQHF. The full variable domain, with the rest looked up from reference TRBV5-5 and TRBJ1-5, is DAGVTQSPTHLIKTRGQQVTLRCSPISGHKSVSWYQQVLGQGPQFIFQYYEKEERGRGNFPDRFSARQFPNYSSELNVNALLLGDSALYLCASSSATGTRGNQPQHFGDGTRLSIL.

The chain recombines TRBV2 with TRBJ2-5, with 8 bases matching TRBD2. The CDR3 is 13 amino acids. The J segment lost 7 bases and the V segment lost 7 bases, leaving 8 bases of the junction unmatched. Germline assignment: CDR1 SNHLY and CDR2 FYNNEI. The CDR3 nucleotides are TGTGCCAGCACTGGGGACGCGGGGGGGACCCAGTACTTC. Translated, it gives CASTGDAGGTQYF.

The chain joins TRBV19 to TRBJ1-1, with no clear D. Between the trimmed V and J ends, which lost 6 bases and 0 bases, there was a span of 8 bases. Germline V lookup: CDR1 LNHDA, CDR2 SQIVND (reference sequence). There are 13 residues in the CDR3. CDR3 region: CASRSGMNTEAFF. CDR3 DNA sequence: TGTGCCAGTAGGTCGGGGATGAACACTGAAGCTTTCTTT.

This clone was seen a single time. The rearrangement uses TRBV4-3 and TRBJ2-7; 7 positions agree with TRBD2. The germline CDR1 and CDR2 sequences are LGHNA and YSLEER. Trimming cost V 3 bases and J 2 bases; bases outside gene matches: 10. This CDR3 is built from 16 residues. CDR3 amino acids: CASSQGRAGGTYEQYF. The CDR3 region has the DNA TGCGCCAGCAGCCAGGGCCGGGCCGGGGGGACCTACGAGCAGTACTTC.

Turning to this clone: The identical CDR3 is also encoded by other nucleotide sequences in the sample. The V call is TRBV9, the J call TRBJ2-5, with TRBD1 matching 8 bases. The germline V gene has CDR1 SGDLS and CDR2 YYNGEE. V was pared by 2 bases and J by 4 bases, with 1 base of the junction left unmatched. The CDR3 is 13 residues long. This CDR3 is CASSVDRGETQYF. The DNA of the CDR3 is TGTGCCAGCAGCGTTGACAGGGGAGAGACCCAGTACTTC. Complete variable domain (other parts from reference TRBV9 and TRBJ2-5): DSGVTQTPKHLITATGQRVTLRCSPRSGDLSVYWYQQSLDQGLQFLIQYYNGEERAKGNILERFSAQQFPDLHSELNLSSLELGDSALYFCASSVDRGETQYFGPGTRLLVL.

This clone was seen just once. The genes are TRBV4-1 and TRBJ2-5; TRBD1 agrees at 8 bases. J was trimmed by 5 bases and V by 1 base; bases with no gene match: 6. Germline V gives CDR1 MGHRA, CDR2 YSYEKL. The CDR3 is 15 residues long. CDR3 amino acids: CASSQGTGRIETQYF. The CDR3 coding sequence is TGCGCCAGCAGCCAAGGGACAGGGAGGATTGAGACCCAGTACTTC.

This sequence joins TRBV12-3 or TRBV12-4 and TRBJ1-1; TRBD1 agrees at 7 bases. The CDR3 has 13 amino acids. The V gene end was trimmed by 6 bases and the J gene end by 1 base; junction bases not matched to a gene: 2. CDR3 in amino acids: CASSWTGNTEAFF. CDR3 sequence (DNA): TGTGCCAGCAGCTGGACAGGGAACACTGAAGCTTTCTTT.

The V call is TRBV3-1 (or the pseudogene TRBV3-2), the J call TRBJ2-6; no definite D call. The V and J ends lost 3 bases and 0 bases respectively, with 6 bases between them. The length of the CDR3 is 15 residues. Per the germline V gene, CDR1 is LGHDT and CDR2 is YNNKEL (reference sequence). The CDR3 nucleotides are TGTGCCAGCAGCCAGACAAGCTCTGGGGCCAACGTCCTGACTTTC. Encoded protein: CASSQTSSGANVLTF.

The rearrangement links TRBV3-1 (or the pseudogene TRBV3-2) to TRBJ2-5; D unclear. Deletions cut 0 bases from V and 1 base from J, with 12 bases between. The CDR3 has 16 amino acids. Germline assignment: CDR1 LGHDT and CDR2 YNNKEL (reference sequence). CDR3 protein: CASSQDRVALQETQYF. The CDR3 DNA is TGTGCCAGCAGCCAAGATCGGGTGGCTCTCCAAGAGACCCAGTACTTC.

This chain connects TRBV28 to TRBJ1-2; the match to TRBD1 covers 7 bases. V shed 4 bases and J 2 bases; nucleotides not matched to a gene: 16. The CDR3 contains 18 residues. Germline V gene data show CDR1 as MDHEN and CDR2 as SYDVKM. The CDR3 DNA follows: TGTGCCAGCAGTTCCCCGGGACAGTCCGTAAGGTCCAACTATGGCTACACCTTC. It is translated as CASSSPGQSVRSNYGYTF.